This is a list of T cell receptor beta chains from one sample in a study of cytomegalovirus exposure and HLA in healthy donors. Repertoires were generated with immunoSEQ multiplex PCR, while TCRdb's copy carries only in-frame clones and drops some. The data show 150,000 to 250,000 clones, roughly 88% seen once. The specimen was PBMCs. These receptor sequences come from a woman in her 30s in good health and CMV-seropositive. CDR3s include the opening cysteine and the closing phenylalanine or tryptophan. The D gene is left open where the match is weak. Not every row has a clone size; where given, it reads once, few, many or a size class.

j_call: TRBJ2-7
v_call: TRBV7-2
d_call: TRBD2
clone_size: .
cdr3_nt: TGTGCCAGCAGCGTAACTAGCGGGAGTAACTACGAGCAGTACTTC
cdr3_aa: CASSVTSGSNYEQYF

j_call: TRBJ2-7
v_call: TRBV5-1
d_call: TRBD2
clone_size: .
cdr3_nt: TGCGCCAGCAGCTTGGGGCCTAGCGGAACCTACGAGCAGTACTTC
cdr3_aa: CASSLGPSGTYEQYF

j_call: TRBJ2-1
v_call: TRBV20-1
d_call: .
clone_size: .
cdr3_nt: TGCAGTGCTGGTAGCACCAATGAGCAGTTCTTC
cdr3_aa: CSAGSTNEQFF

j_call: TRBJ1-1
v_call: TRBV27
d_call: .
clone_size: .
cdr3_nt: TGTGCCAGCACCCCTGACAGCAACACTGAAGCTTTCTTT
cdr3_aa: CASTPDSNTEAFF

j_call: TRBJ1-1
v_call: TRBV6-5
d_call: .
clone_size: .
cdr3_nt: TGTGCCAGCAGCCCCTCACCCGGGAGGGAAAAGAAAGCTTTCTTT
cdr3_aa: CASSPSPGREKKAFF

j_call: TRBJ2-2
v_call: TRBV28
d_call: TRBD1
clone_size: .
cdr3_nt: TGTGCCAGCAGTACCACCCGTCGAGACAGGGGAAACACCGGGGAGCTGTTTTTT
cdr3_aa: CASSTTRRDRGNTGELFF

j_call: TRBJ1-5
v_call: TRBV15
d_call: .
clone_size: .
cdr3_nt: TGTGCCACCAGCGACTTCCTTGGAAATCAGCCCCAGCATTTT
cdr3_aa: CATSDFLGNQPQHF

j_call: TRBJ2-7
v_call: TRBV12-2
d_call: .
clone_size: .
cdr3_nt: TGTGCAAGTCGCATCCTGTCTTCCCTAGTTAGTAACGAGCAGTACTTC
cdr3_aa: CASRILSSLVSNEQYF

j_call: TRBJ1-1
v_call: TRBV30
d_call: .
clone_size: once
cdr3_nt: TGTGCCTGGAGTGTATTCTCGGGGTCAGCTTTCTTT
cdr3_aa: CAWSVFSGSAFF

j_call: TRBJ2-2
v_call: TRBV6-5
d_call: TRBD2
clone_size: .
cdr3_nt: TGTGCCAGCGGGCTAGCGGGAATGGGCGGGGAGCTGTTTTTT
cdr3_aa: CASGLAGMGGELFF

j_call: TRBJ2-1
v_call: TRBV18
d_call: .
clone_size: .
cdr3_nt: TGTGCCAGCTCACCCCCTGGAGCGGCCCGCGCGGTAGGTGAGCAGTTCTTC
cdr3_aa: CASSPPGAARAVGEQFF

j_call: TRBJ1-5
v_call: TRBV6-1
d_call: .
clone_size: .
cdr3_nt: TGTGCCAGCAGTGAACGGAATCAGCCCCAGCATTTT
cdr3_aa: CASSERNQPQHF

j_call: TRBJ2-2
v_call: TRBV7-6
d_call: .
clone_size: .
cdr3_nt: TGTGCCAGCACTTTAGCGAGGAACACCGGGGAGCTGTTTTTT
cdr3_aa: CASTLARNTGELFF

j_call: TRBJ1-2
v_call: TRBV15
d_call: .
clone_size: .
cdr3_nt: TGTGCCACCAGCAGAGAAGGAGGGGTCAGAAACTATGGCTACACCTTC
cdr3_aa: CATSREGGVRNYGYTF

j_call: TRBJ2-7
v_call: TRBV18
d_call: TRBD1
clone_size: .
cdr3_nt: TGTGCCAGCTCTCCCGGGACAGGGCTCTACGAGCAGTACTTC
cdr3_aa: CASSPGTGLYEQYF

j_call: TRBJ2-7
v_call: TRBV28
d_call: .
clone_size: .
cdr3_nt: TGTGCCAGCGGCTCGATTTACTACGAGCAGTACTTC
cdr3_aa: CASGSIYYEQYF

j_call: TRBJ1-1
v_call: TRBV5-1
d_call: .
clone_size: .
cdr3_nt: TGCGCCAGCAGCTTGGGCCAACAGGGAGGGATCACTGAAGCTTTCTTT
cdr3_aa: CASSLGQQGGITEAFF

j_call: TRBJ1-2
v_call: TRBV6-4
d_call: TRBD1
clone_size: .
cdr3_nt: TGTGCCAGCAGTGCCTCGACGACAGGGGTAACTAACTATGGCTACACCTTC
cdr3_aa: CASSASTTGVTNYGYTF

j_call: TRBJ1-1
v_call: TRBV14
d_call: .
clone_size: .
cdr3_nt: TGTGCCAGCAGGCCCAGGGGAGTATTCACTGAAGCTTTCTTT
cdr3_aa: CASRPRGVFTEAFF

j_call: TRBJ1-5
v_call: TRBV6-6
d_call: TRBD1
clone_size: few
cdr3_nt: TGTGCCAGCAGTTGGGACAGAGTCAATCAGCCCCAGCATTTT
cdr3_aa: CASSWDRVNQPQHF

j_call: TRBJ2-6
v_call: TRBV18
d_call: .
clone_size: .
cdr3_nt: TGTGCCAGCTCACCCAGGTCGCGCTCTGGGGCCAACGTCCTGACTTTC
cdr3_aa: CASSPRSRSGANVLTF

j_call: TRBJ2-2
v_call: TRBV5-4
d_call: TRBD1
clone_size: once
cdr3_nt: TGTGCCAGCAGCTCTCCGCCGGGACAGGGGGTTACCGGGGAGCTGTTTTTT
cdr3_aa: CASSSPPGQGVTGELFF

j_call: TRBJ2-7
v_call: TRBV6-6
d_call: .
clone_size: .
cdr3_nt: TGTGCCAGCAGCAGGCGACTCCCCGGGGCCTACGAGCAGTACTTC
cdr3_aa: CASSRRLPGAYEQYF

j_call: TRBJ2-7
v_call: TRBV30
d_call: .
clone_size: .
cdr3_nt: TGTGCCTGGAGTGGGCTCTCCGGGGGCTACGAGCAGTACTTC
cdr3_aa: CAWSGLSGGYEQYF

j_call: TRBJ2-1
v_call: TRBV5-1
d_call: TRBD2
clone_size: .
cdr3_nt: TGCGCCAGCAGACTAGCGGGTGCCGACAATGAGCAGTTCTTC
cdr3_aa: CASRLAGADNEQFF

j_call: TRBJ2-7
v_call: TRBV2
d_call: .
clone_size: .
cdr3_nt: TGTGCCAGCACGAGGACTGGCGCGGGGGAGCAGTACTTC
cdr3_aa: CASTRTGAGEQYF

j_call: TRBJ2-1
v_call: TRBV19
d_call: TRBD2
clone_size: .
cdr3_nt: TGTGCCAGTAGTTCAGGACTAGCGGAAAGCTCCTACAATGAGCAGTTCTTC
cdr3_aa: CASSSGLAESSYNEQFF

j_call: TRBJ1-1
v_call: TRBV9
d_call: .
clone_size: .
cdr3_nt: TGTGCCAGCAGCGATTACAGGGTTTTGAACACTGAAGCTTTCTTT
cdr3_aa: CASSDYRVLNTEAFF

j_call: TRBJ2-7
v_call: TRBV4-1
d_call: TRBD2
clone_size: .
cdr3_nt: TGCGCCAGCAGCCAGGCGACCGGGACTAGCGGGATCCCATACGAGCAGTACTTC
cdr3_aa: CASSQATGTSGIPYEQYF

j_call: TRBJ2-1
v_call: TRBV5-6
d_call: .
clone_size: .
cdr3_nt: TGTGCCAGCACTTTAGGGCCGGGATCGTCGCTGGTCGATGAGCAGTTCTTC
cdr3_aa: CASTLGPGSSLVDEQFF

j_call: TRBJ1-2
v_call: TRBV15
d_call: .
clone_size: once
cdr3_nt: TGTGCCACCAGCCCACAACAGGACTATGGCTACACCTTC
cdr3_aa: CATSPQQDYGYTF

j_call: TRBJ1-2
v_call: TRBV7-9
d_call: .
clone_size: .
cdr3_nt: TGTGCCAGCAGCTTTTGGGGGGAGTCCTATGGCTACACCTTC
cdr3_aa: CASSFWGESYGYTF

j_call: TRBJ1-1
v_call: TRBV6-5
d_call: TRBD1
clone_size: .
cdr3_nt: TGTGCCAGCGGAGACAGGGGTAAAGCGGCTTTCTTT
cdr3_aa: CASGDRGKAAFF

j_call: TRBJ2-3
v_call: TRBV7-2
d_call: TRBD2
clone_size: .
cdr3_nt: TGTGCCAGCAGCCCGACTAGCGGGAGCGTAAGTTTT
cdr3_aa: CASSPTSGSVSF

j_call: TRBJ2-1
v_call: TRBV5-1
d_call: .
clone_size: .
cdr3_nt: TGCGCCAGCAGCCCGTTTGGGGGCAGCGGCTCCTACAATGAGCAGTTCTTC
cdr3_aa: CASSPFGGSGSYNEQFF

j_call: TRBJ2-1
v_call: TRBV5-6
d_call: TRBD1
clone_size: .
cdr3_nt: TGTGCCAGCAGCTTGCGAGTGACAGGGAGCGATGAGCAGTTCTTC
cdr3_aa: CASSLRVTGSDEQFF

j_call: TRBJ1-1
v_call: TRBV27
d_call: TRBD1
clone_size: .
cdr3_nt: TGTGCCAGCAGCCCCGGACAGGGTCTAGGAGGGAGTGAAGCTTTCTTT
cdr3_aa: CASSPGQGLGGSEAFF

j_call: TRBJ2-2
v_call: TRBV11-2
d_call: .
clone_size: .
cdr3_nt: TGTGCCAGCAGGGTCGACCGGGCCGGGGAGCTGTTTTTT
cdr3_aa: CASRVDRAGELFF

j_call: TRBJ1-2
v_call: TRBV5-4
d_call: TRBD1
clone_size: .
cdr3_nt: TGTGCCAGCAGCTTGGTAGGTCTTGGGACAGCGAACTATGGCTACACCTTC
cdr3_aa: CASSLVGLGTANYGYTF

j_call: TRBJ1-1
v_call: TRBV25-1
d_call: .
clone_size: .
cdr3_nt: TGTGCCAGCAGTGACCCAACAGCTCACACTGAAGCTTTCTTT
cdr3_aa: CASSDPTAHTEAFF

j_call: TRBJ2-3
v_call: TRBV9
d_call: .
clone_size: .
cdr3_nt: TGTGCCAGCAGCGTAGACGTTAGCGACTACACAGATACGCAGTATTTT
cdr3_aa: CASSVDVSDYTDTQYF

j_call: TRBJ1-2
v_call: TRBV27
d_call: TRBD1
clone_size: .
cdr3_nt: TGTGCCAGCAGTTCGCTTACTTCAACAGGGGGCAGAGTTGGCTACACCTTC
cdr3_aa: CASSSLTSTGGRVGYTF

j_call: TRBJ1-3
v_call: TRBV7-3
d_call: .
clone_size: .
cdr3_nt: TGTGCCAGCAGCTTAGACGGGGGGAACGGAAACACCATATATTTT
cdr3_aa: CASSLDGGNGNTIYF

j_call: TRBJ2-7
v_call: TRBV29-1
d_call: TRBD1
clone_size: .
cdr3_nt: TGCAGCGCCGAATCGCTTGGACAGGGAGGCTACGAGCAGTACTTC
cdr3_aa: CSAESLGQGGYEQYF

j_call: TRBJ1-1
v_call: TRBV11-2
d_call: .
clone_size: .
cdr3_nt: TGTGCCAGCAGCTCTCTACGGGGGGTTACCACTGAAGCTTTCTTT
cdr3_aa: CASSSLRGVTTEAFF

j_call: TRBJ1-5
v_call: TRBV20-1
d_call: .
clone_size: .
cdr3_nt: TGCAGTGCTAGTAGCCAACAGCCCCAGCATTTT
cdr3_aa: CSASSQQPQHF

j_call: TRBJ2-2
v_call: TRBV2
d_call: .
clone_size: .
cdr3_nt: TGTGCCAGCAGTATCAGGGGCACCGGGGAGCTGTTTTTT
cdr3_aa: CASSIRGTGELFF

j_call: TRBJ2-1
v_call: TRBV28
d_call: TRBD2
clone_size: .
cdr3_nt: TGTGCCAGCAGCCAAAGCGGGAGTTCCTACAATGAGCAGTTCTTC
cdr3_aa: CASSQSGSSYNEQFF

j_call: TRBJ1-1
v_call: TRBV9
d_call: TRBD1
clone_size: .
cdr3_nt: TGTGCCAGCAGCGTAGATTCCAGGGGGATCACTGAAGCTTTCTTT
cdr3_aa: CASSVDSRGITEAFF

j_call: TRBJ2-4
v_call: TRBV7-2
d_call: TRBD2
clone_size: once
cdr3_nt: TGTGCCAGCAGCTTAGGTCTCGGGAGGGTAGCCAAAAACATTCAGTACTTC
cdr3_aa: CASSLGLGRVAKNIQYF

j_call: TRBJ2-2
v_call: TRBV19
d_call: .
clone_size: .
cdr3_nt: TGTGCCAGTATGGTCCGGGAACACACCGGGGAGCTGTTTTTT
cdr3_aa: CASMVREHTGELFF

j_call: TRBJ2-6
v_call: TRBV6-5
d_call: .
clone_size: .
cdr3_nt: TGTGCCAGCAGTTACGGCGGCTCTGGGGCCAACGTCCTGACTTTC
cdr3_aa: CASSYGGSGANVLTF

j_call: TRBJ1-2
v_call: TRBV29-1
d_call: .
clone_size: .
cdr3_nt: TGCAGCGTTGTAGGTGGGGGCCGGGGCTACACCTTC
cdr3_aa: CSVVGGGRGYTF

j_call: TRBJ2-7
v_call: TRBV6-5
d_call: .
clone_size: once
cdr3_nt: TGTGCCAGCATAGAAACCGGGGGCGAGCAGTACTTC
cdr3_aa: CASIETGGEQYF

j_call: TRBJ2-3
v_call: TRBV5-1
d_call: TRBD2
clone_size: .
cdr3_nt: TGCGCCAGCAGCGTGACTAGCGCCTCAGATACGCAGTATTTT
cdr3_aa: CASSVTSASDTQYF

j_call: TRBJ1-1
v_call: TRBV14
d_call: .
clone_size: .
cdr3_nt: TGTGCCAGCAGCCCGTCCGGGACAATAGCTTTCTTT
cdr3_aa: CASSPSGTIAFF

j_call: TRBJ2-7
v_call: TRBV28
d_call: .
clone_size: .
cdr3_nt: TGTGCCAGCAGTTATGCAGAAACCTACGAGCAGTACTTC
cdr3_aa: CASSYAETYEQYF

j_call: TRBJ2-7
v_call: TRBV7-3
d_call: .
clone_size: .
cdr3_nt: TGTGCCAGCAGCTTCGGACAGTACTACGAGCAGTACTTC
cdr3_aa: CASSFGQYYEQYF

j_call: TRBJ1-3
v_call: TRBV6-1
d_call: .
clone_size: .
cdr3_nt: TGTGCCAGCAGTGAACGCCTCTTGGTACAGCTCTCTGGAAACACCATATATTTT
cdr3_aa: CASSERLLVQLSGNTIYF

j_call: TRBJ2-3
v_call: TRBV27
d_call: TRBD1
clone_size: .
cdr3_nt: TGTGCCAGCAGTTCGTTCGGACAGGGCGACACAGATACGCAGTATTTT
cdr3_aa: CASSSFGQGDTDTQYF